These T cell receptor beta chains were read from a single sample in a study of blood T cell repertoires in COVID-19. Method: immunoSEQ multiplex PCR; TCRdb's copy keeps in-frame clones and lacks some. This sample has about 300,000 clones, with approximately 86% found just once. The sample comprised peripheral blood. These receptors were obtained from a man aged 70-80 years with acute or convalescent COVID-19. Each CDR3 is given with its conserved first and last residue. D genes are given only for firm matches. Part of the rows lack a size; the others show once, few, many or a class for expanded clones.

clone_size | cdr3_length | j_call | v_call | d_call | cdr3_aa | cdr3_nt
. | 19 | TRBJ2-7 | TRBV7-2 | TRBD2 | CASSDHLPKLAGGSYEQYF | TGTGCCAGCAGCGACCACTTGCCGAAATTAGCGGGAGGATCTTACGAGCAGTACTTC
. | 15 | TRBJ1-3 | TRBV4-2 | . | CASSQNGGLGNTIYF | TGTGCCAGCAGCCAAAATGGCGGGCTAGGAAACACCATATATTTT
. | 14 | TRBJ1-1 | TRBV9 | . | CASSPGGSSTEAFF | TGTGCCAGCAGCCCCGGGGGGTCTAGCACTGAAGCTTTCTTT
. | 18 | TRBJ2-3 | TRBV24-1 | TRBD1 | CATSDPASGTEGTDTQYF | TGTGCCACCAGTGACCCTGCCTCCGGGACAGAGGGAACAGATACGCAGTATTTT
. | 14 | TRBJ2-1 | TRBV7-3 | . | CASSLDYSYNEQFF | TGTGCCAGCAGCTTAGACTACTCCTACAATGAGCAGTTCTTC
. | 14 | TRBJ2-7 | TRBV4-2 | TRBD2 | CASRLAGSSYEQYF | TGTGCCAGCCGCCTAGCGGGCAGCTCCTACGAGCAGTACTTC
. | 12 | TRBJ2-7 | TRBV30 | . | CAWSASGSGQYF | TGTGCCTGGAGTGCTTCAGGGTCAGGGCAGTACTTC
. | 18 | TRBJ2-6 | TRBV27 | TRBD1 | CASSPRTGGSSGANVLTF | TGTGCCAGCAGTCCTCGGACAGGGGGCTCCTCTGGGGCCAACGTCCTGACTTTC
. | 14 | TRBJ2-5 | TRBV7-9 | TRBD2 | CASSRTRSGETQYF | TGTGCCAGCAGTCGGACTAGATCGGGAGAGACCCAGTACTTC
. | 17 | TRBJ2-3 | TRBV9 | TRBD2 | CASSVGGLAGGTDTQYF | TGTGCCAGCAGCGTAGGGGGACTAGCCGGGGGCACAGATACGCAGTATTTT
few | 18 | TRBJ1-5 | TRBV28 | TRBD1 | CASRSDRGATYSNQPQHF | TGTGCCAGCAGATCCGACAGGGGAGCCACATATAGCAATCAGCCCCAGCATTTT
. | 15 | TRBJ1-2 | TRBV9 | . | CASSVTGQTNYGYTF | TGTGCCAGCAGCGTAACTGGACAGACTAACTATGGCTACACCTTC
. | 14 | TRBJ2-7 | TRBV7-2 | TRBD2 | CASSSTSGPYEQYF | TGTGCCAGCAGCTCCACTAGCGGTCCCTACGAGCAGTACTTC